This T cell receptor (beta chain) was obtained from a study of post-analysis software for immune sequencing data. Study details: In terms of disease course, relapsing-remitting, secondary progressive and progressive-relapsing multiple sclerosis were included.

TCR beta cDNA libraries included unique molecular identifiers. A population of 1 to 10 million T cells gave rise to around 480,000 cDNA molecules. MiXCR, run by TCRdb on the PCR reads, gives a single entry per CDR3 protein. The table shows roughly 410,000 distinct CDR3 sequences, with roughly 36% occurring only once. This CDR3 is 13 amino acids long. V lost 1 base to trimming and J lost 8 bases, with 11 bases between them. Germline CDR1 and CDR2: MGHRA and YSYEKL. Study-wide results and limits: Multiple sclerosis was associated with a significant reduction in normalized Chao1 diversity relative to controls. Elevated frequency relative to controls characterized four or five TRBV segments in patients, TRBV5-6, TRBV5-1 and TRBV20-1 among them.

This clonotype has more than one count but fewer than ten. The antigen is unknown. Sequenced material: blood. This clonotype was sampled from a girl between 10 and 17 years old with multiple sclerosis. The J gene is TRBJ1-2, the V gene TRBV4-1; D is unresolved. The CDR3, as DNA: TGCGCCAGCAGCCAAGTTACCGGGGAAGGCTACACCTTC. Residues: CASSQVTGEGYTF.